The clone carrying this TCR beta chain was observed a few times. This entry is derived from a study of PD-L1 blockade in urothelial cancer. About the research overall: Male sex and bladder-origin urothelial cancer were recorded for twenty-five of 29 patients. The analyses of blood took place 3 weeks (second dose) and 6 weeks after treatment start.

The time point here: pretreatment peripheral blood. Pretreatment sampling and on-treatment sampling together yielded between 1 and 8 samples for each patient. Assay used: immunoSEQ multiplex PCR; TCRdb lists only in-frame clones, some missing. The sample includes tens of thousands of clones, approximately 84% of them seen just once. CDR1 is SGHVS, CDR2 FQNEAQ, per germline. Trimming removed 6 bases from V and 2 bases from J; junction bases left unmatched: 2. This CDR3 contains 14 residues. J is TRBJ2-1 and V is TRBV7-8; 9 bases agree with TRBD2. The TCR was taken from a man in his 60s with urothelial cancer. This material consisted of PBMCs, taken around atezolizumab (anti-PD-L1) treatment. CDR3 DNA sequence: TGTGCCAGCAGGGGCGGGGGGGCCTACAATGAGCAGTTCTTC. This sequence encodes CASRGGGAYNEQFF.